Listed below are T cell receptor beta chains from one sample, sequenced in a study of shared clonotypes between healthy human individuals. Generated by immunoSEQ multiplex PCR, the TCRdb table keeps only in-frame clones and is missing some. The profile shows 800,000 or so clones, roughly 96% of them singletons. The sequencing input was naive CD8+ T cells sorted from blood. Source of these receptors: a man aged 25 to 40 in good health. Both conserved end residues are part of each CDR3. The D gene is left open where the match is weak. Size tells how often a clone was seen (once, few, many) or the class of an expanded clone, and some rows leave it out.

>TRBV7-8|-|-|TRBJ1-3|17
TGTGCCAGCAGCTTGTTGCCTGGGACTGATACTGGAAACACCATATATTTT
CASSLLPGTDTGNTIYF
>TRBV2|once|TRBD2|TRBJ2-7|12
TGTGCCGTAAAGCGGGAGGCTGGCGAGCAGTACTTC
CAVKREAGEQYF
>TRBV18|-|-|TRBJ2-2|15
TGTGCCAGCTCACCAAGTAGCATGAACACCGGGGAGCTATTTTTT
CASSPSSMNTGELFF
>TRBV19|-|TRBD2|TRBJ2-2|15
TGTGCCAGTAGTATCCTTGCGGGAGGCACCGGGGAGCTGTTTTTT
CASSILAGGTGELFF
>TRBV9|-|TRBD2|TRBJ2-5|19
TGTGCCAGCAGCGTAAAAATGGATGAGAGAGCGGGAGACGGAGAGACCCAGTACTTC
CASSVKMDERAGDGETQYF
>TRBV7-9|-|TRBD1|TRBJ2-7|16
TGTGCCAGCAGCTCCCCCTCCGGGACAGAAATCTACGAGCAGTACTTC
CASSSPSGTEIYEQYF
>TRBV4-1|-|TRBD2|TRBJ2-7|15
TGCGCCAGCAGCCAGTTACTAGCGGACTCCTACGAGCAGTACTTC
CASSQLLADSYEQYF
>TRBV29-1|-|TRBD2|TRBJ2-3|17
TGCAGCGTTTATGTGGGACTAGCGGGAGAGGAGACAGATACGCAGTATTTT
CSVYVGLAGEETDTQYF
>TRBV6-5|-|-|TRBJ2-3|15
TGTGCCAGCAGTTACTCGAGCACAGGCGCAGATACGCAGTATTTT
CASSYSSTGADTQYF
>TRBV7-2|-|TRBD1|TRBJ2-7|18
TGTGCCAGCAGCTCAAGCACTTGGGACAGGAGATTCTCCTACGAGCAGTACTTC
CASSSSTWDRRFSYEQYF
>TRBV20-1|-|TRBD1|TRBJ2-5|11
TGCAGGACAGGGGGATTCGAGACCCAGTACTTC
CRTGGFETQYF
>TRBV7-9|-|-|TRBJ2-2|15
TGTGCCAGCAGCTTAGAGGAAGTAACGACCGGGGAGCTGTTTTTT
CASSLEEVTTGELFF
>TRBV14|-|-|TRBJ2-7|16
TGTGCCAGCAGCCCCCTAGGGCAGGAGGGGTTAGGCGAGCAGTACTTC
CASSPLGQEGLGEQYF
>TRBV15|-|-|TRBJ1-1|15
TGTGCCACCAGCAGAGATCGGTCAGTGAACACTGAAGCTTTCTTT
CATSRDRSVNTEAFF
>TRBV27|-|-|TRBJ1-5|16
TGTGCCAGCAGTCCCCAAACAGGGTTGACCAATCAGCCCCAGCATTTT
CASSPQTGLTNQPQHF
>TRBV19|-|-|TRBJ2-1|15
TGTGCCAGTAGTATTGGGGCCCGGCTAACTAATGAGCAGTTCTTC
CASSIGARLTNEQFF
>TRBV2|-|TRBD1|TRBJ1-2|13
TGTGCCCCCCGACAGGGCGCCGACTATGGCTACACCTTC
CAPRQGADYGYTF
>TRBV27|-|-|TRBJ1-5|14
TGTGCCAGCAGCCACCTTGGGACCGATCAGCCCCAGCATTTT
CASSHLGTDQPQHF
>TRBV9|-|-|TRBJ2-5|17
TGTGCCAGCAGCCCCTCGGCGGGGGCGTTTATCCAAGAGACCCAGTACTTC
CASSPSAGAFIQETQYF
>TRBV4-2|once|TRBD2|TRBJ2-7|19
TGTGCCAGCAGCCAAGATGGCAGCGGGACTAGCGGGAGCTCCTACGAGCAGTACTTC
CASSQDGSGTSGSSYEQYF
>TRBV27|-|-|TRBJ2-7|14
TGTGCCAGCAGTTTATCGGGGGGCCGCTACGAGCAGTACTTC
CASSLSGGRYEQYF
>TRBV30|-|-|TRBJ2-7|13
TGTGCCTGGACCGTTGGACCGAGCTACGAGCAGTACTTC
CAWTVGPSYEQYF
>TRBV2|-|-|TRBJ2-3|16
TGTGCCAGCAGTGTCCACCCGGGGAAGTTTGCAGATACGCAGTATTTT
CASSVHPGKFADTQYF
>TRBV7-8|-|-|TRBJ2-7|14
TGTGCCAGCAGCTTTCAGGACAGTCCTTTGGAGCAGTACTTC
CASSFQDSPLEQYF
>TRBV6-5|-|TRBD1|TRBJ2-7|15
TGTGCCAGCAGTGCGGGACAGGGAGGATCCTACGAGCAGTACTTC
CASSAGQGGSYEQYF
>TRBV6-1|-|TRBD1|TRBJ2-7|13
TGTGCCAGCGGAAGACAGGGAACCTACGAGCAGTACTTC
CASGRQGTYEQYF
>TRBV2|-|-|TRBJ2-5|12
TGTGCCAGCAGGGGGCGAAGGGAGACCCAGTACTTC
CASRGRRETQYF
>TRBV7-6|-|TRBD2|TRBJ2-3|13
TGTGCCAGCAGCTCGGGGGGGGTAGATACGCAGTATTTT
CASSSGGVDTQYF
>TRBV28|-|-|TRBJ2-1|12
TGTGCCAGCAGTGGGACGAGCAATGAGCAGTTCTTC
CASSGTSNEQFF
>TRBV7-6|-|-|TRBJ2-7|14
TGTGCCAGCAGCTTAGTTAGTGACAGCTACGAGCAGTACTTC
CASSLVSDSYEQYF
>TRBV7-8|-|-|TRBJ1-5|12
TGTGCCAGCAGCTTACGTGGTCAGCCCCAGCATTTT
CASSLRGQPQHF
>TRBV25-1|-|-|TRBJ1-3|11
TGTGCCAGCAGTGAAGGAAACACCATATATTTT
CASSEGNTIYF
>TRBV10-2|-|TRBD2|TRBJ2-3|15
TGCGCCAGCAGGGCCGGGACTAGCGGGCAGTCCATGCAGTATTTT
CASRAGTSGQSMQYF
>TRBV4-1|-|-|TRBJ2-7|12
TGCGCCAGCAGCCAAGACAGAGGCGAGCAGTACTTC
CASSQDRGEQYF
>TRBV6-4|-|-|TRBJ1-2|11
TGTGCCAGCAGGAGTGACTATGGCTACACCTTC
CASRSDYGYTF
>TRBV7-8|-|-|TRBJ1-3|13
TGTGCCAGCGACTCGGGGTCTGGAAACACCATATATTTT
CASDSGSGNTIYF
>TRBV5-1|few|-|TRBJ1-1|12
TGCGCCAGCAGCTTGACAGGCCCCGAAGCTTTCTTT
CASSLTGPEAFF
>TRBV2|-|TRBD1|TRBJ1-2|13
TGTGCCAGCCCGGACAGGGTGGTCTATGGCTACACCTTC
CASPDRVVYGYTF
>TRBV7-2|once|-|TRBJ2-2|14
TGTGCCAGCAGCTTAACCGCACTCACCGGGGAGCTGTTTTTT
CASSLTALTGELFF
>TRBV28|-|-|TRBJ1-3|17
TGTGCCAGCAGTTTAGTTCTTGCCCCTTCCTCTGGAAACACCATATATTTT
CASSLVLAPSSGNTIYF
>TRBV28|once|-|TRBJ2-7|15
TGTGCCAGCAGTTACTGGGGACAAGGCGTCTACGAGCAGTACTTC
CASSYWGQGVYEQYF
>TRBV7-9|-|TRBD1|TRBJ2-7|14
TGTGCCAGCAGCTCTGACAGGGGGTTATACGAGCAGTACTTC
CASSSDRGLYEQYF
>TRBV12-5|-|TRBD2|TRBJ2-5|16
TGTGCTAGTGGTTTCGATGGGAGGGCCTTCCAAGAGACCCAGTACTTC
CASGFDGRAFQETQYF
>TRBV7-6|-|TRBD1|TRBJ1-3|19
TGTGCCAGCAGCTTAGAACAGGGGGGAGCGATAAGCTCTGGAAACACCATATATTTT
CASSLEQGGAISSGNTIYF
>TRBV7-9|-|-|TRBJ2-4|17
TGTGCCAGCAGCTTTATAGAGGGACATTTAGCCAAAAACATTCAGTACTTC
CASSFIEGHLAKNIQYF